This entry lists 11 T cell receptor beta chains sequenced from one sample in a study of human T cells and chemical hapten exposure. Time point specified: patch test 1, 2 weeks after DPC sensitization. Treatment meaning: therapeutic diphenylcyclopropenone sensitization with weekly scalp DPC. TCRdb called the RACE reads again in MiXCR, with one record for every CDR3 protein. Among around 120,000 distinct CDR3 sequences, roughly 15% were seen once, and the ten largest hold 0.92%. This specimen consisted of whole blood, obtained in connection with sensitization to the hapten diphenylcyclopropenone (DPC). The receptors were gathered from a man younger than 35 with alopecia areata. Some clones in this sample may be carry-over from other donors' samples.

This clonotype occurred a few times. V usage is TRBV11-2 and J usage is TRBJ2-3; TRBD1 agrees at 7 bases. Germline loops: CDR1 SGHAT, CDR2 FQNNGV. The junction had 25 bases not matched to a gene; V was cut back by 4 bases and J by 0 bases. The CDR3 spans 22 residues. CDR3 protein: CASSSETPSTGRQIFSTDTQYF. In DNA form, the CDR3 reads TGTGCCAGCAGCTCCGAAACCCCCTCGACAGGGCGCCAGATCTTTAGCACAGATACGCAGTATTTT.

The V call is TRBV7-9, the J call TRBJ1-1; D not certain. Trimming removed 5 bases from V and 2 bases from J, with 12 bases in between. The CDR3 is 14 amino acids. CDR1 SEHNR and CDR2 FQNEAQ come from the germline V gene (reference sequence). The CDR3 region is CASSLLQHNTEAFF. The CDR3 coding sequence is TGTGCCAGCAGCCTACTACAGCATAACACTGAAGCTTTCTTT. Full variable domain (missing parts from reference TRBV7-9 and TRBJ1-1): DTGVSQNPRHKITKRGQNVTFRCDPISEHNRLYWYRQTLGQGPEFLTYFQNEAQLEKSRLLSDRFSAERPKGSFSTLEIQRTEQGDSAMYLCASSLLQHNTEAFFGQGTRLTVV.

The rearrangement joins TRBV10-3 to TRBJ2-3; D is unresolved. V dropped 6 bases and J dropped 2 bases, with 3 bases sitting between them. The CDR3 totals 11 residues. Germline V gene data show CDR1 as ENHRY and CDR2 as SYGVKD. In DNA form, the CDR3 reads TGTGCCATCAGATTCACAGATACGCAGTATTTT. Encoded protein: CAIRFTDTQYF.

This clonotype has at least ten counts. This rearrangement joins TRBV18 to TRBJ1-1; D gene ambiguous. Germline V gene data show CDR1 as KGHSH and CDR2 as LQKENI. The CDR3 is 12 amino acids. V was trimmed by 5 bases and J by 4 bases, leaving 8 bases between them. The CDR3 nucleotides are TGTGCCAGCTCATCATCCGCCACTGAAGCTTTCTTT. This translates into CASSSSATEAFF.

Regarding this clonotype: This may arise from a read error, as a much more abundant clone is one base away. Because it lacks the conserved phenylalanine or tryptophan at the end, this CDR3 is likely a read error. The V gene is TRBV29-1, the J gene TRBJ1-1; TRBD1 is a possible D gene (5 bases). Germline V gene data show CDR1 as SQVTM and CDR2 as ANQGSEA. The CDR3 sequence is 15 residues long. Trimming stripped 6 bases from V and 0 bases from J, with 17 bases between. The CDR3 region is CSVDPGRLMNTEAFS. CDR3 bases: TGCAGCGTCGATCCGGGACGGCTGATGAACACTGAAGCTTTCTCT.

This clonotype was seen a handful of times. The chain recombines TRBV7-3 with TRBJ2-2; maybe TRBD2 (5 bases). Germline V gives CDR1 SGHTA, CDR2 FQGTGA. The CDR3 is 15 amino acids. Trimming took off 4 bases at V and 6 bases at J, with 15 bases between the two ends. The CDR3: CASSSRGATPGELFF. The DNA of the CDR3 is TGTGCCAGCAGCTCACGGGGAGCAACGCCCGGGGAGCTGTTTTTT.

This sequence joins TRBV7-8 and TRBJ2-3; possibly TRBD1 for D (6 bases). This CDR3 is 16 amino acids long. CDR1 and CDR2 from the germline V gene are SGHVS and FQNEAQ. Trimming took 1 base from V and 2 from J, leaving 13 bases between them. CDR3 sequence reads: CASSLGTDPATDTQYF. For the CDR3, the DNA is TGTGCCAGCAGCTTAGGGACAGATCCCGCCACAGATACGCAGTATTTT.

V is TRBV7-9 and J is TRBJ1-6, with 12 nucleotides matching TRBD1. CDR1 is SEHNR and CDR2 is FQNEAQ in the germline V gene (reference sequence). The CDR3 is 15 amino acids. The V gene end was trimmed by 5 bases and the J gene end by 7 bases; junction bases not matched to a gene: 3. The CDR3, as DNA: TGTGCCAGCAGCGAAGGGACAGGGGGCAATTCACCCCTCCACTTT. This codes for CASSEGTGGNSPLHF.

The chain joins TRBV7-8 to TRBJ1-3; no clear D gene. CDR3 length: 16 amino acids. V lost 1 base and J lost 0, with 10 bases in between. Germline V lookup: CDR1 SGHVS, CDR2 FQNEAQ. For the CDR3, the DNA is TGTGCCAGCAGCTTAGGACCGATCACCTCTGGAAACACCATATATTTT. Translation: CASSLGPITSGNTIYF.

The V and J genes are TRBV3-1 and TRBJ1-1; D unresolved. V lost 4 bases and J 3 bases, leaving 18 bases between the germline ends. CDR3 length equals 16 residues. Germline V lookup: CDR1 LGHDT, CDR2 YNNKEL (reference sequence). The CDR3 DNA is TGTGCCAGCAGCCCCCGCGACTGGGGATGGGACACTGAAGCTTTCTTT. The encoded protein is CASSPRDWGWDTEAFF.

A few counts support this clonotype. The chain employs TRBV6-5 and TRBJ2-3; D gene uncertain. The CDR3 has 14 amino acids. The V gene's germline CDR1 is MNHEY and CDR2 SVGAGI. V lost 4 bases, J lost 5 bases, and 13 bases lay in between. In DNA, the CDR3 is TGTGCCAGCAGTTTGTCGCATCAGGAAGATACGCAGTATTTT. Protein: CASSLSHQEDTQYF.